Detailed here is one T cell receptor (beta chain). Its antigen remains unidentified. With V trimmed by 1 base and J by 4 bases, 6 bases remained unmatched. The CDR3 is made up of 15 amino acids. Germline V gives CDR1 LGHNA, CDR2 YNFKEQ. The sample comes from a study of persistence of HIV-infected CD4 T cells. Study-level background: A median of 8 years of suppressive ART preceded sampling.

The immunoSEQ assay was version 4, run in survey mode. The assay was immunoSEQ multiplex PCR, and TCRdb's table has in-frame clones only and misses some. The profile shows about 33,000 clones, 82% of them singletons. An overlapping HIV-1 Gag peptide pool stimulated these cells at approximately 1 ug/peptide/mL. CD40L-negative CD69-negative CD45RO-high memory CD4+ T cells were sorted as populations depleted of antigen-responding cells. The chain carries TRBV4-2 and TRBJ1-1; TRBD1 matches 7 bases. The material was cultured CD4+ T cells from PBMCs, obtained from a patient who received antiretroviral therapy. This TCR was sampled from an adult with HIV. The donor label of this sample is uncertain. The chain's CDR3 is CASSQGVAGGTEAFF. CDR3 coding DNA: TGTGCCAGCAGCCAAGGAGTGGCAGGGGGCACTGAAGCTTTCTTT.